This TCR beta chain appears in the sequencing data of a study of molecular identifiers for immune sequencing clone quantification. This clonotype was seen a few times. The length of the CDR3 is 15 residues. V was clipped by 2 bases and J by 12 bases, with 20 bases between them. Germline V gives CDR1 SGHAT, CDR2 FQNNGV. TCRdb re-derived calls from the PCR reads in MiXCR, one entry per CDR3 protein. The repertoire holds under 350,000 distinct CDR3 sequences, with roughly 24% as singletons. The TCR originated in a human donor in good health. Some libraries in this study had Jurkat cell RNA spiked in. Sequencing input: naive CD8+ T cells from blood, with Jurkat cell RNA spiked in. Regarding subset: FACS-sorted CD8+CD4-CCR7+CD45RA+ naive T cells. The chain has TRBV11-2 and TRBJ2-1; no clear D gene. The CDR3 protein is CASSLTRIDLDGQFF. DNA for the CDR3: TGTGCCAGCAGCTTAACTCGGATCGACCTAGATGGGCAGTTCTTC.